A single sample gave rise to the 24 T cell receptor beta chains below, sequenced in a study of T-cell reconstitution after alpha-beta-depleted transplantation in children. For TCRbeta, the library was prepared with unique molecular identifiers. TCRdb re-called the PCR reads with MiXCR, one entry per CDR3 protein. The sample carries roughly 500,000 distinct CDR3 sequences, 30% to 35% recorded once. Here the sequenced sample was PBMCs from the stem cell graft donor, taken from the stem cell graft. These receptors all stem from a human donor who donated a stem cell graft to a child with aplastic anemia.

This rearrangement joins TRBV10-3 to TRBJ1-2, with no clear D. There are 12 residues in the CDR3. V lost 2 bases to trimming and J lost 4 bases, with 5 bases between them. Germline V gene sequence: CDR1 ENHRY, CDR2 SYGVKD. The CDR3 bases are TGTGCCATCAGTGAGGTTGGCTATGGCTACACCTTC. Its translation is CAISEVGYGYTF.

DNA of the CDR3: TGTGCCAGCAGCAAATCTCTACTAGCGGGAGGGCCCTATGAGCAGTTCTTC. Amino acid sequence: CASSKSLLAGGPYEQFF. The genes are TRBV21-1 and TRBJ2-1; no DNA check was done on the table's D call, TRBD2. TRBV21-1 counts as a pseudogene. CDR3 length: 17 amino acids.

This clonotype was found a few times. The gene calls are TRBV11-3 and TRBJ2-3, with D possibly being TRBD1 or TRBD2 (7 bases each). Per germline, CDR1 SGHNT and CDR2 YENEEA. This CDR3 has 15 amino acids. The V gene lost 1 base and the J gene lost 7 bases, with 15 bases spanning the gap. The CDR3 is CASSLGRGGENTQYF. The CDR3 nucleotides are TGTGCCAGCAGCTTAGGCAGGGGGGGAGAGAATACGCAGTATTTT.

V is TRBV6-2 or TRBV6-3 and J is TRBJ1-1; TRBD1 might be the D (5 bases). The V gene's germline CDR1 is MNHEY and CDR2 SVGEGT. The V end lost 7 bases, the J end lost 1 base, and 10 bases lay between the germline ends. This CDR3 is 13 amino acids long. This CDR3 is CASTPGQNTEAFF. Here the CDR3 DNA reads TGTGCCAGCACCCCGGGGCAGAACACTGAAGCTTTCTTT.

Only a few counts were recorded for this clonotype. The chain uses TRBV29-1 and TRBJ1-1, with D unclear. Germline V gene data show CDR1 as SQVTM and CDR2 as ANQGSEA. Trimming shortened V by 0 bases and J by 1 base, and 6 bases separated the two germline ends. There are 13 residues in the CDR3. CDR3 sequence: CSVEDIQNTEAFF. The CDR3, as DNA: TGCAGCGTTGAAGATATACAGAACACTGAAGCTTTCTTT.

This clonotype was detected ten times or more. V and J are TRBV5-1 and TRBJ2-1; D might be TRBD1 (5 bases). Trimming pared 4 bases from V and 3 bases from J, leaving 8 bases between. This CDR3 has 13 residues. Germline CDR1 SGHRS, CDR2 YFSETQ. The CDR3 protein is CASSQGDYNEQFF. The CDR3 DNA reads TGCGCCAGCAGCCAGGGTGACTACAATGAGCAGTTCTTC.

V is TRBV27 and J is TRBJ1-4; a weak D match, TRBD1 (6 bases). In germline, CDR1 is MNHEY, CDR2 SMNVEV (reference sequence). The CDR3 runs to 16 residues. V lost 5 bases and J lost 3, with 16 bases in between. CDR3 in DNA: TGTGCCAGCAGTAAATTGACAGGTCGTTCTAATGAAAAACTGTTTTTT. Residues: CASSKLTGRSNEKLFF.

This clonotype was detected only a few times. This rearrangement joins TRBV6-1 to TRBJ1-4; a possible D gene is TRBD1 (5 bases). There are 17 residues in the CDR3. With 8 bases removed from V and 0 bases from J, the gap between germline ends came to 19 bases. Germline V CDR1 and CDR2: MNHNS, SASEGT. CDR3 amino acids: CASVAGSGGATNEKLFF. In DNA form, the CDR3 reads TGTGCCAGCGTGGCGGGGAGCGGGGGAGCAACTAATGAAAAACTGTTTTTT.

This clonotype was detected only a few times. The chain has TRBV6-5 and TRBJ2-1, with 7 bases that match TRBD2. CDR1 and CDR2 from the germline V gene are MNHEY and SVGAGI. J was trimmed by 5 bases and V by 8 bases; bases with no gene match: 18. CDR3 length: 17 amino acids. The CDR3 sequence: CASSALTSPYPDNEQFF. The DNA for the CDR3 is TGTGCCAGCTCGGCTCTGACTAGCCCCTACCCGGACAATGAGCAGTTCTTC.

In this sample, this clonotype turned up a few times. The chain combines TRBV15 with TRBJ2-1; 8 bases are shared with TRBD2. The CDR3 runs 15 residues. Germline V gene sequence: CDR1 LNHNV, CDR2 YYDKDF (reference sequence). V shed 7 bases and J 7 bases; nucleotides not matched to a gene: 12. The CDR3 protein is CATNTRGLARNEQFF. In DNA form, the CDR3 reads TGTGCCACCAATACTCGAGGACTAGCCCGGAATGAGCAGTTCTTC.

This clonotype occurred a few times. This sequence joins TRBV7-6 and TRBJ2-1; TRBD2 is a possible D gene (7 bases). The CDR3 extends over 17 amino acids. V was shortened by 1 base and J by 0 bases, with 13 bases between the two germline ends. Germline V gives CDR1 SGHVS, CDR2 FNYEAQ. The CDR3 protein is CASSLEVGGGSYNEQFF. CDR3 DNA sequence: TGTGCCAGCAGCTTAGAAGTGGGAGGGGGCTCCTACAATGAGCAGTTCTTC.

This clonotype was found once. The chain recombines TRBV7-8 with TRBJ1-1; 8 bases match TRBD1. This CDR3 spans 15 amino acids. J lost 4 bases, V lost 5 bases, and 9 bases had no gene match. Germline CDR1 reads SGHVS; CDR2 reads FQNEAQ. The CDR3 DNA reads TGTGCCAGCAGCCCAGGGGGCAGGGTTAGCACTGAAGCTTTCTTT. Translation gives CASSPGGRVSTEAFF.

The chain recombines TRBV6-5 with TRBJ1-5; maybe TRBD1 (6 bases). Germline CDR1 and CDR2: MNHEY and SVGAGI. V was shortened by 0 bases and J by 2 bases, with 11 bases between the two germline ends. There are 16 residues in the CDR3. The CDR3 DNA reads TGTGCCAGCAGTTACTCAACAGGGATCGGCAATCAGCCCCAGCATTTT. It is translated as CASSYSTGIGNQPQHF.

The V and J genes are TRBV6-2 or TRBV6-3 and TRBJ1-1; no definite D call. In germline, CDR1 is MNHEY, CDR2 SVGEGT. The germline V and J ends were trimmed by 6 bases and 0 bases, with 8 bases remaining between them. CDR3 size: 13 residues. The CDR3 DNA sequence: TGTGCCAGCAGAAGCATAGTGAACACTGAAGCTTTCTTT. As protein: CASRSIVNTEAFF.

The table lists this clonotype with a few counts. The chain carries TRBV11-3 and TRBJ2-1, with 10 bases fitting TRBD2. The CDR3 has 15 residues. V lost 3 bases to trimming and J lost 4 bases; unmatched junction nucleotides: 3. The germline V gene encodes CDR1 SGHNT and CDR2 YENEEA. In nucleotides, the CDR3 is TGTGCCAGCAGCTTTCGGACTAGCGGATACAATGAGCAGTTCTTC. Its translation is CASSFRTSGYNEQFF.

V is TRBV18 and J is TRBJ1-4; a possible D gene is TRBD1 (6 bases). The CDR3 has 16 amino acids. The germline V gene encodes CDR1 KGHSH and CDR2 LQKENI. The germline V and J ends were trimmed by 2 bases and 0 bases, with 10 bases remaining between them. The CDR3 reads CASSPLRQATNEKLFF. The DNA of the CDR3 is TGTGCCAGCTCACCATTGCGACAGGCAACTAATGAAAAACTGTTTTTT. The full variable domain, in which reference TRBV18 and TRBJ1-4 provide the parts outside the CDR3, is NAGVMQNPRHLVRRRGQEARLRCSPMKGHSHVYWYRQLPEEGLKFMVYLQKENIIDESGMPKERFSAEFPKEGPSILRIQQVVRGDSAAYFCASSPLRQATNEKLFFGSGTQLSVL.

This clonotype was picked up a small number of times. The chain carries TRBV28 and TRBJ2-7, with D possibly matching TRBD2 (5 bases). The CDR3 sequence is 15 residues long. The V gene's germline CDR1 is MDHEN and CDR2 SYDVKM. With 7 bases removed from V and 0 bases from J, the gap between germline ends came to 16 bases. The CDR3 DNA reads as TGTGCCAGCAACCCCCCGGGAAAATTCTCCTACGAGCAGTACTTC. It codes for CASNPPGKFSYEQYF.

The J gene is TRBJ2-7, the V gene TRBV5-1; 11 nucleotides match TRBD2. J lost 5 bases, V lost 2 bases, and 9 bases had no gene match. CDR3 length: 16 residues. The germline V gene encodes CDR1 SGHRS and CDR2 YFSETQ. The CDR3 spells CASSFGLAGGGDEQYF. The CDR3 DNA follows: TGCGCCAGCAGCTTTGGGCTAGCGGGAGGTGGGGACGAGCAGTACTTC.

This clonotype was found a few times. The chain uses TRBV7-2 and TRBJ2-4; no clear D. The germline V gene has CDR1 SGHTA and CDR2 FQGNSA. V lost 5 bases and J 8 bases, leaving 19 bases between the germline ends. There are 15 residues in the CDR3. CDR3 bases: TGTGCCAGCAGCGCCGGCGTCCTAGAGACGGACATTCAGTACTTC. This sequence encodes CASSAGVLETDIQYF.

The chain combines TRBV12-3 or TRBV12-4 with TRBJ2-6; tentatively, D is TRBD1 (8 bases). The CDR3 loop spans 18 amino acids. Between the trimmed V and J ends, which lost 6 bases and 0 bases, there was a span of 18 bases. The CDR3 nucleotides are TGTGCCAGCAGCCGACAGGGGACTATAAGCTCTGGGGCCAACGTCCTGACTTTC. Translating gives CASSRQGTISSGANVLTF.

This chain joins TRBV6-1 and TRBJ2-1; no reliable D call. The CDR3 has 16 amino acids. The germline V and J ends were trimmed by 6 bases and 3 bases, with 18 bases remaining between them. The germline V gene encodes CDR1 MNHNS and CDR2 SASEGT. Here the CDR3 reads CASSRSSYSFYNEQFF. In DNA form, the CDR3 reads TGTGCCAGCAGCAGAAGCTCGTATAGCTTCTACAATGAGCAGTTCTTC.

This clonotype has just a few counts. This rearrangement joins TRBV12-3 or TRBV12-4 to TRBJ2-2; D possibly matches TRBD1 or TRBD2 (5 bases each). The CDR3 runs to 16 residues. The V and J ends lost 4 bases and 3 bases respectively, with 15 bases between them. CDR3 amino acids: CASSWGFRGDTGELFF. The CDR3 region has the DNA TGTGCCAGCAGTTGGGGCTTCCGGGGCGACACCGGGGAGCTGTTTTTT.

This clonotype was found a few times. J is TRBJ1-1 and V is TRBV29-1, with D possibly TRBD1 on 5 matching bases. CDR1 SQVTM and CDR2 ANQGSEA come from the germline V gene. Trimming pared 3 bases from V and 11 bases from J, leaving 10 bases between. This CDR3 is built from 10 residues. CDR3 residues: CSVDFRGAFF. Written as DNA, the CDR3 is TGCAGCGTTGATTTCCGGGGGGCTTTCTTT.

CDR3 coding DNA: TGTGCCAGCACCCAGGACAGGGCGAACACTGAAGCTTTCTTT. This gives the protein CASTQDRANTEAFF. The chain has TRBV6-1 and TRBJ1-1, with TRBD1 matching over 8 bases. J gave up 1 base and V 7 bases, and 5 bases lay outside the gene matches. CDR3 length: 14 residues. Germline V gives CDR1 MNHNS, CDR2 SASEGT.